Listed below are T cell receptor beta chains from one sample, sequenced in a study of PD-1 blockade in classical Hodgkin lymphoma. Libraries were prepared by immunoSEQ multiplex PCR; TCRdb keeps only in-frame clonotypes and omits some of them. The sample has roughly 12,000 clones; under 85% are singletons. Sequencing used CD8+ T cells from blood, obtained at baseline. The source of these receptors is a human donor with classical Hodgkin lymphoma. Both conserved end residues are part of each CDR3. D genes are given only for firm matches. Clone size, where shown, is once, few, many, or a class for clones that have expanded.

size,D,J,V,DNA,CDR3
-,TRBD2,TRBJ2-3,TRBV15,TGTGCCACCAGCAGCCTAGCGGGGGGGTGGGGAGATACGCAGTATTTT,CATSSLAGGWGDTQYF
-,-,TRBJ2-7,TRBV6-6,TGTGCCAGCAGTTACCGGGACCTCTACGAGCAGTACTTC,CASSYRDLYEQYF
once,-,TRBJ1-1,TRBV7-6,TGTGCCAGCAGCTTCGGGGGGTCCACTGAAGCTTTCTTT,CASSFGGSTEAFF
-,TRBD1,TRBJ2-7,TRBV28,TGTGCCAGCAGTTCTCACCGACAGGGATTTTACGAGCAGTACTTC,CASSSHRQGFYEQYF
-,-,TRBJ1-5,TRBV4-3,TGCGCCAGCAGCCAAGATCGATTGGGCAGAACCGATCAGCCCCAGCATTTT,CASSQDRLGRTDQPQHF
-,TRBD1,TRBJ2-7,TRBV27,TGTGCCAGCAGTGATAAGACAGGGGAGTTGCAGGAGCAGTACTTC,CASSDKTGELQEQYF
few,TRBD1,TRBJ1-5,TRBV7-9,TGTGCCAGCAGACTAGGGACAGGTCTGTGGCATTTT,CASRLGTGLWHF
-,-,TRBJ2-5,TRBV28,TGTGCCAGCAGTTTTGGTATTGGTGGAGAGACCCAGTACTTC,CASSFGIGGETQYF
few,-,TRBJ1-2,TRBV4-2,TGTGCCAGCAGCCCGAGGACGGGGGGCGTTGGCTATGGCTACACCTTC,CASSPRTGGVGYGYTF
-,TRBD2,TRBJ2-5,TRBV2,TGTGCCAGCAGTGAATGGACTAGCGGGGACCAAGAGACCCAGTACTTC,CASSEWTSGDQETQYF
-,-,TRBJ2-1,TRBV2,TGTGCCATCCCAAATCAGGGCTTTGGTGATGAGCAGTTCTTC,CAIPNQGFGDEQFF
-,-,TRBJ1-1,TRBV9,TGTGCCAGCAGCGTATCTAAGGCGGGAGACACTGAAGCTTTCTTT,CASSVSKAGDTEAFF
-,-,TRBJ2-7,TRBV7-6,TGTGCCAGCAGCTTAGAAGAGGACTACGAGCAGTACTTC,CASSLEEDYEQYF